Here is one TCR beta chain with its context. Authors' analysis steps: By means of reference gene primer amplification, nucleated cell counts were estimated. The repertoire was sequenced with immunoSEQ multiplex PCR; TCRdb's copy has only in-frame clones and lacks some. V and J calls and clone size are as listed in that table; D and trimming were resolved from the DNA. Of roughly 120,000 clones in the sample, about 83% were seen once. These data come from a study of blood T cell repertoires in COVID-19. Study-wide background: Researchers got acute and convalescent COVID-19 samples from the United States, Italy and Spain. Nucleic acid was either cDNA or gDNA, and it came from T cells, B-cell-depleted T cells, or PBMCs.

The CDR3 is 18 residues long. This clonotype was obtained from a woman in her forties or fifties with acute or convalescent COVID-19. The sequenced sample consisted of peripheral blood. This chain uses TRBV21-1 with TRBJ2-5; the table's D call, TRBD1, was not checked against the DNA. TRBV21-1 is a known pseudogene. CDR3 in DNA: TGTGCCAGCCATCTTAAGGCAGGGGCCCCGATGTACCAAGAGACCCAGTACTTC. Residues: CASHLKAGAPMYQETQYF.